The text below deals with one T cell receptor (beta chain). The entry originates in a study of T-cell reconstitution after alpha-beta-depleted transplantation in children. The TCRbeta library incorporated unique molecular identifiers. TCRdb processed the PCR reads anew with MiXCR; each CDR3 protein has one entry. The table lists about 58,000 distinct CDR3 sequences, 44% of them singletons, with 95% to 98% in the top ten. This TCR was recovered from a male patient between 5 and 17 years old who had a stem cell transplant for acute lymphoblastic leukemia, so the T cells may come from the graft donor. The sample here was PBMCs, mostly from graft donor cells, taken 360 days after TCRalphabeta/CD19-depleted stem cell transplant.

CDR3 in amino acids: CAISESAVGSYNEQFF. The CDR3 DNA reads TGTGCCATCAGTGAGTCGGCGGTCGGATCCTACAATGAGCAGTTCTTC. The gene calls are TRBV10-3 and TRBJ2-1; unclear D gene. Germline V lookup: CDR1 ENHRY, CDR2 SYGVKD. V lost 0 bases to trimming and J lost 1 base, with 10 bases between them. The CDR3 is 16 amino acids.